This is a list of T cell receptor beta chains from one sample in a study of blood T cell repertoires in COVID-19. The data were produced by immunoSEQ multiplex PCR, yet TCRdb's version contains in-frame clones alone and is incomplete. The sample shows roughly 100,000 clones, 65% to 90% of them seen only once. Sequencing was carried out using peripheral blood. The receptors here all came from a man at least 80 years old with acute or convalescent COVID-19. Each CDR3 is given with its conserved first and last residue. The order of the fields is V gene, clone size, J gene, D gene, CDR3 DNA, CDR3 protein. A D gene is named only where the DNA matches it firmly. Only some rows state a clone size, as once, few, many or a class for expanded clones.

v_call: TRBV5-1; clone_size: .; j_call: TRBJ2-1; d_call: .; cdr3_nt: TGCGCCAGCAGCTTGGAGGGTCTAGCATACAATGAGCAGTTCTTC; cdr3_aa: CASSLEGLAYNEQFF
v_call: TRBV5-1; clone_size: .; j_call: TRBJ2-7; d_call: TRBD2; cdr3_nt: TGCGCCAGCAGCCCGGGACTACAGATCGAATACGAGCAGTACTTC; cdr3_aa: CASSPGLQIEYEQYF
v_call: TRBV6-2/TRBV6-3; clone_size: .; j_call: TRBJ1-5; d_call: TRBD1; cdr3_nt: TGTGCCAGCAGTTACGGCAGGGGGCAGCCCCAGCATTTT; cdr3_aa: CASSYGRGQPQHF
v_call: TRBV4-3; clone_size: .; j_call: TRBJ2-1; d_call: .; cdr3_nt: TGCGCCAGCAGCCAAGATTGGGAGAAAAACAATGAGCAGTTCTTC; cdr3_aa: CASSQDWEKNNEQFF
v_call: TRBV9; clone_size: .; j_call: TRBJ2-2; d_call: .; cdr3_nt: TGTGCCAGCAGCGTAGCGGGAGACACCGGGGAGCTGTTTTTT; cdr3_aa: CASSVAGDTGELFF
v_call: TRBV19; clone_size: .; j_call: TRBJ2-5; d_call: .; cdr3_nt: TGTGCCAGTCTAGAGGGACTTCAAGAGACCCAGTACTTC; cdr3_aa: CASLEGLQETQYF
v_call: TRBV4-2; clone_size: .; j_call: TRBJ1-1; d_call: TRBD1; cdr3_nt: TGTGCCAGCAGCCTAGATGGGACAGGGGGCACTGAAGCTTTCTTT; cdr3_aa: CASSLDGTGGTEAFF
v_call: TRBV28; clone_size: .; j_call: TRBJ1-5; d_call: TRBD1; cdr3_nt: TGTGCCAGCAGTCCACCAGGGGGTTTGAGTCAGCCCCAGCATTTT; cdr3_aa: CASSPPGGLSQPQHF
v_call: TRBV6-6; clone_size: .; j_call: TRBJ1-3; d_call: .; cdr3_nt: TGTGCCAGCAGTTATAACGGACAGCCAAACACCATATATTTT; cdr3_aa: CASSYNGQPNTIYF
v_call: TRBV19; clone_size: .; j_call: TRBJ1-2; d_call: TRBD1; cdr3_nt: TGTGCCACGTTGGGACAGTCTATCAGCTACACCTTC; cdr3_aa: CATLGQSISYTF
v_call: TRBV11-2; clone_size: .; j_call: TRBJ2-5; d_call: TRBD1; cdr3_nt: TGTGCCAGCAGTTTTAGACAGGGATTAGAGACCCAGTACTTC; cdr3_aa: CASSFRQGLETQYF
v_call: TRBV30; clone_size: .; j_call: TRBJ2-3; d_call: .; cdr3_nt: TGTGCCTGGGGAAGGGGGAGCACAGATACGCAGTATTTT; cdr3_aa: CAWGRGSTDTQYF
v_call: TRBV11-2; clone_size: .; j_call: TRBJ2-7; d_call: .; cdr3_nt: TGTGCCAGCAGCTTAGGGGGGGACTTAGAGCAGTACTTC; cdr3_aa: CASSLGGDLEQYF
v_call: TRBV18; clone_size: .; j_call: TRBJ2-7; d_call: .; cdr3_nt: TGTGCCAGCTCACCAGACAGTACCTACGAGCAGTACTTC; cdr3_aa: CASSPDSTYEQYF
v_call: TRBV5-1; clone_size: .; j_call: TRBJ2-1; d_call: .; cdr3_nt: TGCGCCAGCAGCTTGGGAGCATACTCCTACAATGAGCAGTTCTTC; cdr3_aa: CASSLGAYSYNEQFF
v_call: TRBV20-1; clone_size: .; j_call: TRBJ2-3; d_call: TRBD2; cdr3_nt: TGCAGTGCTAGTCCACTAGCGGGAGTCACAGATACGCAGTATTTT; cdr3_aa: CSASPLAGVTDTQYF
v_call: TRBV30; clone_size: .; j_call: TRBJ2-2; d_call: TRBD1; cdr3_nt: TGTGCCTGGAACCACAGGGGCCTTGGGACCGGGGAGCTGTTTTTT; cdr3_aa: CAWNHRGLGTGELFF
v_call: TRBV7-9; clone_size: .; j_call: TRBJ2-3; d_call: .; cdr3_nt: TGTGCCAGCAGCTTAGCTAAGGGGATTAGCACAGATACGCAGTATTTT; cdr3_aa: CASSLAKGISTDTQYF
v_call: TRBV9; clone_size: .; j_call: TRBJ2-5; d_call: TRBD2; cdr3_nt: TGTGCCAGCAGCGTAGTAGGACTAGCGGGAGACCAAGAGACCCAGTACTTC; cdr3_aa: CASSVVGLAGDQETQYF
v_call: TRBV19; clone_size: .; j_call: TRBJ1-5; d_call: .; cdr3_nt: TGTGCCAGTAGTATGGCGGATCAGCCCCAGCATTTT; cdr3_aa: CASSMADQPQHF
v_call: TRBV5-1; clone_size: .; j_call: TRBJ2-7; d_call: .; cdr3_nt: TGCGCCAGCAGCGCGCGCTTCGGGGTAGCCTCCTACGAGCAGTACTTC; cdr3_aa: CASSARFGVASYEQYF
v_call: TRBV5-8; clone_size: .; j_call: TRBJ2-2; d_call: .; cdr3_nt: TGTGCCAGCAGCTGGGCCGGGATGGGAGCGAACACCGGGGAGCTGTTTTTT; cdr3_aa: CASSWAGMGANTGELFF
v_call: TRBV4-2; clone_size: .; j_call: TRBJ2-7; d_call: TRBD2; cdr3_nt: TGTGCCAGCAGCCCAAGCGGGAGTGTCGCCTACGAGCAGTACTTC; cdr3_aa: CASSPSGSVAYEQYF
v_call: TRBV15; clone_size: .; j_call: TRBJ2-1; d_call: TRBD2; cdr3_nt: TGTGCCACCAGGAGAGGAGGACTAGCGGGAGAATTAAGGCCTAGCTCCTACAATGAGCAGTTCTTC; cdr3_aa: CATRRGGLAGELRPSSYNEQFF
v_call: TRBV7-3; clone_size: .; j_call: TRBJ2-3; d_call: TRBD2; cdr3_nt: TGTGCCAGCAGCTTACTTGGCGGGAGAGTAGATACGCAGTATTTT; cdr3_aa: CASSLLGGRVDTQYF
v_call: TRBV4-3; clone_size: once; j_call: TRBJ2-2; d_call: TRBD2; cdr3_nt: TGCGCCAGCAGCCAGGAGGGGACTAGCGGGATAGCGGGGGAGCTGTTTTTT; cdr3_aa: CASSQEGTSGIAGELFF
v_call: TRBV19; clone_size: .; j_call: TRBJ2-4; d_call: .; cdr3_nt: TGTGCCAGTAGTATAAACGAGGCGTCAGCCAAAAACATTCAGTACTTC; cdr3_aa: CASSINEASAKNIQYF